This TCR beta chain was recovered during a study of Graves' ophthalmopathy and Graves' hyperthyroidism. Amplification from RNA transcripts yielded the TCR beta CDR3 regions. The authors performed first-round RT-PCR with HTBI primers and then a second-round multiplex PCR. TCRdb passed the multiplex PCR reads through MiXCR, listing each CDR3 protein once. This sample has a few hundred thousand distinct CDR3 sequences; 15% to 20% occur once, and the top ten carry roughly an eighth. The sample holds many counts of this clonotype. The source is an adult man with Graves' ophthalmopathy. The sequenced sample was peripheral blood.

CDR3 nucleotides: TGTGCCAGCAGTCCGTACAGGGGCAACTATGGCTACACCTTC. Its protein product is CASSPYRGNYGYTF. This chain uses TRBV12-3 or TRBV12-4 with TRBJ1-2; 7 nucleotides align to TRBD1. There are 14 residues in the CDR3. After removal of 5 bases from V and 2 bases from J, the junction contained 5 bases not matched to a gene.